This note documents a single TCR beta chain sequence. Its antigen is not known. The V segment lost 5 bases and the J segment 7 bases; nucleotides outside the gene matches: 11. Germline CDR1 reads MDHEN; CDR2 reads SYDVKM. The CDR3 extends over 15 amino acids. Profiling relied on immunoSEQ multiplex PCR, and the TCRdb table lists in-frame clones only, not all of them. The sample consists of 8,000 to 10,000 clones, more than 75% of them appearing once. The data originate from a study of immune evolution from preneoplasia to lung adenocarcinoma. Study-level results: Later-stage lesions seemingly showed higher T cell density and diversity than normal lung.

Material: FFPE invasive lung adenocarcinoma tissue. This sequence was found in a person aged 70 to 85 with invasive lung adenocarcinoma. Some clones in this sample may be carry-over from other donors' samples. This chain uses TRBV28 with TRBJ1-5, with 7 bases lining up with TRBD1. The CDR3 DNA follows: TGTGCCAGCAGTCCAGGACAGGCAGGGCGGCAGCCCCAGCATTTT. Translated: CASSPGQAGRQPQHF.